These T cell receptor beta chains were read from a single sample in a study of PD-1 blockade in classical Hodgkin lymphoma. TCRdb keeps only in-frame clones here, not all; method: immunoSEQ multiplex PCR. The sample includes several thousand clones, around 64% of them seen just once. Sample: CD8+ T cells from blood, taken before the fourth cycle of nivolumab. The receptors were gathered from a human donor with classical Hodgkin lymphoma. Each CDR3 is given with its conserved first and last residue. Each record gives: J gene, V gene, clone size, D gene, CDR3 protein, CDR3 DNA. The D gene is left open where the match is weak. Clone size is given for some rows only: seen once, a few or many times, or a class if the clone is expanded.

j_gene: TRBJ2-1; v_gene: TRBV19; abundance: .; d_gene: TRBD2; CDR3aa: CASRPGTSGYNEQFF; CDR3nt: TGTGCCAGTCGCCCGGGGACTAGCGGCTACAATGAGCAGTTCTTC
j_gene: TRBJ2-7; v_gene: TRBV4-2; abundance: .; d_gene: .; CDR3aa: CASSQERAGYEQYF; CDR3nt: TGTGCCAGCAGCCAAGAGCGGGCAGGCTACGAGCAGTACTTC
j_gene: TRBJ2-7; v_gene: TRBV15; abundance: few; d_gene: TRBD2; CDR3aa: CGAGAGGGYEQYF; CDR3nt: TGTGGGGCGGGTGCGGGAGGCGGCTACGAGCAGTACTTC
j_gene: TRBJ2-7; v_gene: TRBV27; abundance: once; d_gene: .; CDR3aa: CASSLFGDEQYF; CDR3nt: TGTGCCAGCAGTTTATTTGGGGACGAGCAGTACTTC
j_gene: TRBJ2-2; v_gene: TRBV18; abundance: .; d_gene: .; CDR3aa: CASSPSAGQRATGELFF; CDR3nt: TGTGCCAGCTCACCAAGTGCTGGACAGCGGGCCACCGGGGAGCTGTTTTTT
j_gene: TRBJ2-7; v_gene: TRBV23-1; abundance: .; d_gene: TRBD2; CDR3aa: CASRQPSDYQRELYEQYF; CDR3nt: TGCGCCAGCCGCCAGCCCTCGGACTACCAGCGGGAGCTCTACGAGCAGTACTTC
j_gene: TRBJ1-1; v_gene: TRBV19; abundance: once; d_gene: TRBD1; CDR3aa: CASSGQGGTEAFF; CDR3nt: TGTGCCAGTAGTGGACAGGGAGGCACTGAAGCTTTCTTT
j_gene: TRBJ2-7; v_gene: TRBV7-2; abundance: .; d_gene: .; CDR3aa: CASSHQGSSYEQYF; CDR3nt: TGTGCCAGCAGCCACCAGGGTTCCTCCTACGAGCAGTACTTC
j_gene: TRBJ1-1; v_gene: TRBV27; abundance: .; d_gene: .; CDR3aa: CASSPTSGAAEAFF; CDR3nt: TGTGCCAGCAGCCCAACCTCTGGGGCAGCTGAAGCTTTCTTT
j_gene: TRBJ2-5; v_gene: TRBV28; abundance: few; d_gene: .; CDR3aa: CASSPRGGEETQYF; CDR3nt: TGTGCCAGCAGTCCCCGGGGCGGGGAAGAGACCCAGTACTTC
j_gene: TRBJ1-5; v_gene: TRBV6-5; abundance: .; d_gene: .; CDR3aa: CASSHRYQPQHF; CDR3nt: TGTGCCAGCAGCCATCGATACCAGCCCCAGCATTTT
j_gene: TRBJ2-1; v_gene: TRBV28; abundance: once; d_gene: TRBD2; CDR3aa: CASSLRQTSGEQFF; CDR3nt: TGTGCCAGCAGTTTACGACAGACTAGCGGCGAGCAGTTCTTC
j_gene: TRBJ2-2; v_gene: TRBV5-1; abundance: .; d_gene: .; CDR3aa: CASSLEGGEYTGELFF; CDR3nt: TGCGCCAGCAGCTTGGAAGGGGGGGAGTACACCGGGGAGCTGTTTTTT
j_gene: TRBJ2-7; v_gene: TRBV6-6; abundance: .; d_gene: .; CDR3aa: CASSPSLSEQYF; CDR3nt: TGTGCCAGCAGCCCGTCCCTTTCCGAGCAGTACTTC
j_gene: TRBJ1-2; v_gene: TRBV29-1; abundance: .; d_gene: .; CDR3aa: CSTNPGGDYGYTF; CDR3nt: TGCAGCACTAACCCTGGGGGTGACTATGGCTACACCTTC
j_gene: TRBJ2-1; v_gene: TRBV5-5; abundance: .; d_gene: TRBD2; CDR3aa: CASSRRLADTYNEQFF; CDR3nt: TGTGCCAGCAGCAGACGACTAGCGGATACCTACAATGAGCAGTTCTTC
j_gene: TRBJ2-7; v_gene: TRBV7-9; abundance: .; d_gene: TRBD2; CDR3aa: CASSLVSGGSYEQYF; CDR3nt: TGTGCCAGCAGCTTAGTTAGCGGGGGCTCCTACGAGCAGTACTTC
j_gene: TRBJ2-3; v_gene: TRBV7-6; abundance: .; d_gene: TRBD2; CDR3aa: CASSLSGLAGPADTQYF; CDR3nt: TGTGCCAGCAGCCTATCTGGACTAGCGGGGCCGGCAGATACGCAGTATTTT
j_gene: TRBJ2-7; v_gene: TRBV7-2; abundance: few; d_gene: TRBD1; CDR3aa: CASSVIGTAYEQYF; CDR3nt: TGTGCCAGCAGCGTGATTGGGACAGCCTACGAGCAGTACTTC
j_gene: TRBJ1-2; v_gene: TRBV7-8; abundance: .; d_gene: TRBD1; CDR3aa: CASSLVTGGSYGYTF; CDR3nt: TGTGCCAGCAGCTTAGTGACAGGGGGAAGCTATGGCTACACCTTC
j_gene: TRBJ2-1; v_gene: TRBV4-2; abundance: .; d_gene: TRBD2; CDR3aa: CASSLGSGRADNEQFF; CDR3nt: TGTGCCAGCAGCCTGGGAAGCGGGAGGGCGGATAATGAGCAGTTCTTC
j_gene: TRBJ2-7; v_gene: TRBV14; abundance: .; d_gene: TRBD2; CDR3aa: CASSQDIGTSGLFSYEQYF; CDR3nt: TGTGCCAGCAGCCAAGATATAGGGACTAGCGGACTGTTCTCCTACGAGCAGTACTTC
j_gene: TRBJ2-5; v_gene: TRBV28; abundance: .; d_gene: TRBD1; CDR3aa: CASTFPGQSIFQETQYF; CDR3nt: TGTGCCAGCACCTTTCCGGGACAGAGCATCTTCCAAGAGACCCAGTACTTC